A selection of T cell receptor beta chains follows, all from one sample in a study of OX40 agonist ivuxolimab in advanced cancers. TCRdb keeps only in-frame clones here, not all; method: immunoSEQ multiplex PCR. The profile shows roughly 79,000 clones, roughly 92% of them singletons. Source: CD4+ or CD8+ T cells sorted from blood, taken in a trial of the OX40 agonist ivuxolimab. These receptors came from an adult with an advanced solid tumor such as melanoma, head and neck, liver or kidney cancer. CDR3s include the opening cysteine and the closing phenylalanine or tryptophan. The D gene is left open where the match is weak. Not every row has a clone size; where given, it reads once, few, many or a size class.

J | size | V | D | CDR3 | DNA
TRBJ2-7 | - | TRBV7-8 | - | CASCLRSDYEQYF | TGTGCCAGCTGTCTGCGGTCCGACTACGAGCAGTACTTC
TRBJ2-7 | - | TRBV5-1 | - | CASSFLGKTYEQYF | TGCGCCAGCAGCTTCTTGGGCAAAACCTACGAGCAGTACTTC
TRBJ2-1 | once | TRBV4-2 | - | CASSQESRGNNEQFF | TGTGCCAGCAGCCAAGAATCTAGGGGGAACAATGAGCAGTTCTTC
TRBJ2-5 | - | TRBV27 | - | CASSSDGGWEAQYF | TGTGCCAGCAGTTCTGACGGAGGGTGGGAGGCCCAGTACTTC
TRBJ2-7 | - | TRBV2 | TRBD1 | CASSEGTGGSYEQYF | TGTGCCAGCAGTGAAGGGACAGGAGGCTCCTACGAGCAGTACTTC
TRBJ2-1 | - | TRBV7-2 | TRBD2 | CASSLVPGGSYNEQFF | TGTGCCAGCAGCTTAGTTCCGGGGGGCTCCTACAATGAGCAGTTCTTC
TRBJ2-7 | - | TRBV9 | TRBD2 | CASSALAGNPYEQYF | TGTGCCAGCAGCGCACTAGCGGGGAACCCCTACGAGCAGTACTTC
TRBJ2-1 | - | TRBV27 | TRBD1 | CASTLAGTGNEQFF | TGTGCCAGCACACTCGCCGGGACAGGGAATGAGCAGTTCTTC
TRBJ2-3 | - | TRBV15 | - | CATSHPAKGTDTQYF | TGTGCCACCAGCCACCCGGCGAAAGGTACAGATACGCAGTATTTT
TRBJ2-7 | - | TRBV5-1 | TRBD1 | CASSPGQGAYEQYF | TGCGCCAGCAGCCCCGGACAGGGGGCTTACGAGCAGTACTTC
TRBJ2-7 | - | TRBV27 | - | CASSLQGPNEQYF | TGTGCCAGCTCTCTACAGGGCCCCAACGAGCAGTACTTC
TRBJ2-7 | - | TRBV19 | - | CASSSGLTYEQYF | TGTGCCAGTTCTTCCGGACTGACCTACGAGCAGTACTTC
TRBJ2-3 | - | TRBV11-2 | - | CASSLTASDTQYF | TGTGCCAGCAGCTTAACAGCTTCAGATACGCAGTATTTT
TRBJ1-1 | - | TRBV28 | - | CASSLGVMNTEAFF | TGTGCCAGCAGTTTAGGGGTTATGAACACTGAAGCTTTCTTT
TRBJ2-7 | - | TRBV29-1 | - | CSVERETVLGYEQYF | TGCAGCGTTGAACGCGAGACGGTTCTGGGCTACGAGCAGTACTTC
TRBJ1-2 | - | TRBV27 | TRBD1 | CASSPSQGILNYGYTF | TGTGCCAGCAGTCCCTCACAGGGGATTCTTAACTATGGCTACACCTTC
TRBJ1-5 | - | TRBV9 | - | CASSEGTFPQPQHF | TGTGCCAGCAGCGAGGGGACATTTCCTCAGCCCCAGCATTTT
TRBJ2-5 | - | TRBV6-5 | - | CASSYPGGKGETQYF | TGTGCCAGCAGTTACCCAGGGGGGAAAGGAGAGACCCAGTACTTC
TRBJ1-4 | - | TRBV4-1 | - | CASSHINTLAAGSEKLFF | TGCGCCAGCAGCCACATTAATACACTGGCGGCAGGGAGTGAAAAACTGTTTTTT
TRBJ2-7 | once | TRBV7-6 | TRBD1 | CASSADRGYEQYF | TGTGCCAGCAGCGCGGACAGGGGCTACGAGCAGTACTTC
TRBJ1-6 | - | TRBV4-1 | - | CASSQIVTGPTTDSPLHF | TGCGCCAGCAGCCAAATTGTGACAGGCCCTACGACGGATTCACCCCTCCACTTT
TRBJ2-5 | - | TRBV25-1 | - | CASGRTEYQETQYF | TGTGCCAGCGGGAGGACAGAGTACCAAGAGACCCAGTACTTC
TRBJ2-1 | - | TRBV27 | - | CASSILDLGNEQFF | TGTGCCAGCAGTATCCTGGACCTGGGAAATGAGCAGTTCTTC
TRBJ1-6 | few | TRBV7-9 | - | CASSLPLWEGNSPLHF | TGTGCCAGCAGCTTACCTCTTTGGGAGGGTAATTCACCCCTCCACTTT
TRBJ1-2 | - | TRBV6-1 | - | CASSEADSLNYGYTF | TGTGCCAGCAGTGAAGCGGACAGTCTTAACTATGGCTACACCTTC
TRBJ1-4 | - | TRBV6-1 | TRBD1 | CASTEPRDSNEKLFF | TGTGCCAGCACCGAGCCGAGGGACAGTAATGAAAAACTGTTTTTT
TRBJ2-7 | - | TRBV27 | - | CASSLGDSYEQYF | TGTGCCAGCAGTTTAGGGGACTCCTACGAGCAGTACTTC
TRBJ2-3 | - | TRBV4-1 | TRBD2 | CASSHGLAGASTDTQYF | TGCGCCAGCAGCCACGGACTAGCGGGGGCTAGCACAGATACGCAGTATTTT
TRBJ2-7 | - | TRBV11-3 | TRBD2 | CASSSRTSGEGEQYF | TGTGCCAGCAGCTCCAGGACTAGCGGGGAGGGCGAGCAGTACTTC
TRBJ2-1 | - | TRBV9 | - | CASSVGGREQFF | TGTGCCAGCAGCGTAGGGGGGCGCGAGCAGTTCTTC
TRBJ2-5 | - | TRBV7-9 | TRBD1 | CASSPRDRGQETQYF | TGTGCCAGCAGCCCCAGGGACAGGGGGCAAGAGACCCAGTACTTC
TRBJ1-1 | - | TRBV5-1 | - | CASSTNTEAFF | TGCGCCAGCAGCACCAACACTGAAGCTTTCTTT
TRBJ1-2 | - | TRBV27 | - | CASSETPLANYGYTF | TGTGCCAGCAGTGAGACACCTCTAGCTAACTATGGCTACACCTTC
TRBJ1-2 | - | TRBV10-3 | TRBD1 | CAISERDRGLDYGYTF | TGTGCCATCAGTGAGCGAGACAGGGGGCTTGACTATGGCTACACCTTC
TRBJ1-1 | - | TRBV21-1 | - | CASSNSPDTEAFF | TGTGCCAGCAGCAATTCCCCGGACACTGAAGCTTTCTTT
TRBJ2-3 | - | TRBV27 | TRBD2 | CASSPHWRGGTDTQYF | TGTGCCAGCAGTCCCCACTGGCGGGGGGGCACAGATACGCAGTATTTT
TRBJ2-1 | few | TRBV10-1 | - | CASSHGLAGEQFF | TGCGCCAGCAGTCACGGACTGGCGGGTGAGCAGTTCTTC
TRBJ1-1 | - | TRBV5-4 | - | CASSFSGVNTEAFF | TGTGCCAGCAGCTTTAGCGGTGTGAACACTGAAGCTTTCTTT
TRBJ2-2 | - | TRBV6-7 | - | CASGYDWPPSANTGELFF | TGTGCCAGCGGGTACGACTGGCCCCCCTCCGCGAACACCGGGGAGCTGTTTTTT